Listed here are 30 T cell receptor beta chains from one sample, sequenced in a study of T cells after yellow fever vaccination (dated by TCRdb to 2018 to 2020). The library came from 5' RACE. Sequencing instrument: Illumina NovaSeq 6000. Using fastp at Q25 and MiXCR, TCRdb reprocessed the public reads and kept productive beta chains. Entries are consolidated by CDR3 protein sequence, retaining the most common genes and DNA. For this sample the table gives 340,000 or so distinct CDR3 sequences, of which 12% were detected only once. The ten top clones hold about 3% of the sample. The sample's treatment or condition label, in plain terms: live attenuated yellow fever vaccine strain. This sample comprised CD4+ T cells sorted from PBMCs, obtained 15 days after the yellow fever booster vaccination. These TCRs come from a man younger than 35 who received the YFV17D yellow fever vaccine.

V usage is TRBV10-3 and J usage is TRBJ2-3, with D uncertain. Germline V CDR1 and CDR2: ENHRY, SYGVKD. V was shortened by 2 bases and J by 0 bases, with 9 bases between the two germline ends. The CDR3 extends over 15 amino acids. CDR3 bases: TGTGCCATCAGTGAGCGGCCAGACAGCACAGATACGCAGTATTTT. Amino acid sequence: CAISERPDSTDTQYF.

The CDR3 loop reads CASSSGPITGELFF. The CDR3 DNA follows: TGTGCCAGCAGCAGCGGACCGATCACCGGGGAGCTGTTTTTT. The rearrangement links TRBV6-1 to TRBJ2-2, with D possibly matching TRBD2 (5 bases). The germline V gene has CDR1 MNHNS and CDR2 SASEGT. This CDR3 has 14 amino acids. V shed 6 bases and J shed 4 bases, with 12 bases lying between them.

This clonotype was observed a handful of times. The chain joins TRBV7-9 to TRBJ1-5; no clear D gene. V lost 2 bases to trimming and J lost 10 bases, with 9 bases between them. Germline CDR1 reads SEHNR; CDR2 reads FQNEAQ (reference sequence). The CDR3 is made up of 12 amino acids. The CDR3: CASSLLAFPQHF. CDR3 nucleotide sequence: TGTGCCAGCAGCTTACTGGCCTTTCCCCAGCATTTT.

This clonotype has a handful of counts. The V and J genes are TRBV20-1 and TRBJ2-7; D not certain. Germline V gives CDR1 DFQATT, CDR2 SNEGSKA (reference sequence). V dropped 3 bases and J dropped 2 bases, with 5 bases sitting between them. This CDR3 spans 11 amino acids. In DNA form, the CDR3 reads TGCAGTGCTAGCAGTACCTACGAGCAGTACGTC. It encodes CSASSTYEQYV.

V usage is TRBV20-1 and J usage is TRBJ2-2; TRBD2 might be the D (7 bases). V was cut by 0 bases and J by 5 bases, with 19 bases left in between. The CDR3 extends over 17 amino acids. The germline CDR1 and CDR2 sequences are DFQATT and SNEGSKA (reference sequence). CDR3 residues: CSARDSSSGGGTGELFF. The CDR3 DNA reads TGCAGTGCTAGAGATAGTAGTTCGGGGGGCGGAACCGGGGAGCTGTTTTTT.

This clonotype has more than one count but fewer than ten. The chain couples TRBV29-1 to TRBJ1-1; perhaps TRBD1 as D (6 bases). Germline V gene sequence: CDR1 SQVTM, CDR2 ANQGSEA. V dropped 1 base and J dropped 0 bases, with 6 bases sitting between them. The CDR3 is 13 amino acids. CDR3 region: CSVEGTVNTEAFF. CDR3 nucleotide sequence: TGCAGCGTTGAAGGGACAGTGAACACTGAAGCTTTCTTT. Drawing the rest from reference TRBV29-1 and TRBJ1-1, the complete variable domain is SAVISQKPSRDICQRGTSLTIQCQVDSQVTMMFWYRQQPGQSLTLIATANQGSEATYESGFVIDKFPISRPNLTFSTLTVSNMSPEDSSIYLCSVEGTVNTEAFFGQGTRLTVV.

V usage is TRBV6-2 or TRBV6-3 and J usage is TRBJ1-6; D uncertain. This CDR3 is 16 amino acids long. The germline V and J ends were trimmed by 6 bases and 7 bases, with 19 bases remaining between them. Germline V CDR1 and CDR2: MNHEY, SVGEGT. CDR3 in DNA: TGTGCCAGCAGAGACACCGATTGGATGGGCAATTCACCCCTCCACTTT. It yields the protein CASRDTDWMGNSPLHF.

CDR3 amino acids: CAISEKLAATNEKLFF. DNA for the CDR3: TGTGCCATCAGTGAAAAATTGGCGGCAACTAATGAAAAACTGTTTTTT. This chain uses TRBV10-3 with TRBJ1-4; D not resolved. Germline lookup yields CDR1 ENHRY and CDR2 SYGVKD. CDR3 length: 16 residues. Trimming removed 3 bases from V and 0 bases from J, with 11 bases in between.

This clonotype was detected only a few times. This sequence joins TRBV28 and TRBJ1-2; 10 bases line up with TRBD1. The CDR3 consists of 15 residues. Trimming removed 6 bases from V and 4 bases from J; junction bases left unmatched: 8. The germline V gene has CDR1 MDHEN and CDR2 SYDVKM. The chain's CDR3 is CASRMTGGAFYGYTF. CDR3 in DNA: TGTGCCAGCAGGATGACAGGGGGCGCTTTCTATGGCTACACCTTC.

Many counts were recorded for this clonotype. V usage is TRBV7-2 and J usage is TRBJ2-1; D is ambiguous. The CDR3 length is 15 residues. Germline CDR1 reads SGHTA; CDR2 reads FQGNSA. V shed 6 bases and J shed 0 bases, with 12 bases lying between them. The CDR3 here is CASSSRPSSYNEQFF. The CDR3 DNA reads TGTGCCAGCAGTTCCCGGCCAAGCTCCTACAATGAGCAGTTCTTC.

CDR3 amino acids: CASSSRVSETQYF. DNA for the CDR3: TGTGCCAGCAGTAGCAGGGTTTCGGAGACCCAGTACTTC. The chain joins TRBV6-6 to TRBJ2-5, with D perhaps TRBD1 (5 bases). CDR1 and CDR2 from the germline V gene are MNHNY and SVGAGI (reference sequence). This CDR3 has 13 amino acids. Trimming removed 5 bases at V and 5 bases at J, with 12 bases between.

This clonotype turned up a few times. The chain is built from TRBV6-5 and TRBJ1-1, with D hard to call. CDR3 length: 11 amino acids. V was clipped by 0 bases and J by 12 bases, with 8 bases between them. Germline loops: CDR1 MNHEY, CDR2 SVGAGI. This chain's CDR3 is CASSYSGMTFF. The CDR3 nucleotides read TGTGCCAGCAGTTACTCCGGGATGACTTTCTTT.

The chain uses TRBV6-5 and TRBJ2-5; 13 bases line up with TRBD2. Trimming at V came to 5 bases and at J to 6 bases, leaving 9 bases not matched to a gene. The germline V gene encodes CDR1 MNHEY and CDR2 SVGAGI. The CDR3 contains 16 residues. The CDR3 spells CASSQTSGGLLKTQYF. The CDR3 DNA is TGTGCCAGCAGTCAGACTAGCGGGGGGTTGCTGAAGACCCAGTACTTC.

The J gene is TRBJ2-4, the V gene TRBV7-2; tentative D call: TRBD2 (5 bases). V lost 5 bases, J lost 3 bases, and 11 bases lay in between. The CDR3 consists of 14 residues. Germline CDR1 and CDR2: SGHTA and FQGNSA. The CDR3 loop reads CASSTSSGKNIQYF. In nucleotides, the CDR3 is TGTGCCAGCAGCACTAGTTCCGGCAAAAACATTCAGTACTTC.

The CDR3 sequence: CASSQGASNTQETQYF. The CDR3 DNA sequence: TGTGCCAGCAGCCAGGGGGCCTCTAATACTCAAGAGACCCAGTACTTC. V usage is TRBV5-8 and J usage is TRBJ2-5, with 8 bases aligning to TRBD1. This CDR3 is 16 amino acids long. Germline V gene sequence: CDR1 SGHTS, CDR2 YDEGEE. V shed 4 bases and J 2 bases; nucleotides not matched to a gene: 10.

This clonotype was counted many times. The rearrangement uses TRBV5-4 and TRBJ2-3; a possible D gene is TRBD1 (6 bases). V shed 5 bases and J shed 0 bases, with 13 bases lying between them. This CDR3 is built from 15 residues. Germline CDR1 SGHNT, CDR2 YYREEE (reference sequence). CDR3 sequence: CASSPKDRSTDTQYF. The CDR3 DNA reads as TGTGCCAGCAGTCCGAAGGACAGAAGCACAGATACGCAGTATTTT.

This clonotype was detected ten times or more. The CDR3 DNA is TGTGCCAGCAGGCGGGGCGGTGCAGATACGCAGTATTTT. This gives the protein CASRRGGADTQYF. This chain joins TRBV7-9 and TRBJ2-3; D is perhaps TRBD2 (6 bases). The CDR3 contains 13 residues. Trimming took off 6 bases at V and 4 bases at J, with 11 bases between the two ends. CDR1 SEHNR and CDR2 FQNEAQ come from the germline V gene (reference sequence).

The CDR3 region has the DNA TGTGCCAGCAGCACTACAGTTCTTAACACTGAAGCTTTCTTT. Translated: CASSTTVLNTEAFF. J is TRBJ1-1 and V is TRBV11-2; no firm D call. The CDR3 sequence is 14 residues long. CDR1 and CDR2 from the germline V gene are SGHAT and FQNNGV. V was cut by 5 bases and J by 2 bases, with 12 bases left in between.

This clonotype was recorded at least ten times. The chain is built from TRBV4-3 and TRBJ2-4; D gene ambiguous. Trimming removed 0 bases at V and 0 bases at J, with 9 bases between. Germline values: CDR1 LGHNA, CDR2 YSLEER. The CDR3 is 16 residues long. Here the CDR3 reads CASSQEYSLAKNIQYF. The CDR3 DNA reads as TGCGCCAGCAGCCAAGAGTACAGTCTAGCCAAAAACATTCAGTACTTC.

This clonotype has a handful of counts. This sequence joins TRBV10-3 and TRBJ2-5; 8 positions match TRBD2. V trimming: 6 bases; J trimming: 2 bases; junction bases outside the gene matches: 5. The CDR3 contains 14 residues. The germline gives CDR1 ENHRY, CDR2 SYGVKD. Written as DNA, the CDR3 is TGTGCCATCAGCCTCGGGACTAGACAAGAGACCCAGTACTTC. Protein product: CAISLGTRQETQYF.

The chain combines TRBV5-5 with TRBJ2-1, with 8 positions matching TRBD2. V was clipped by 2 bases and J by 7 bases; unmatched bases: 8. The CDR3 contains 15 residues. Germline CDR1 and CDR2: SGHKS and YYEKEE (reference sequence). This CDR3 is CASSLERGRTNEQFF. The CDR3 bases are TGTGCCAGCAGCTTAGAGCGGGGGCGCACAAATGAGCAGTTCTTC.

This sequence joins TRBV6-5 and TRBJ2-3; D is uncertain. The germline CDR1 and CDR2 sequences are MNHEY and SVGAGI. The CDR3 has 13 residues. Trimming pared 6 bases from V and 0 bases from J, leaving 7 bases between. CDR3 region: CASREVSTDTQYF. CDR3 nucleotide sequence: TGTGCCAGCAGGGAAGTAAGCACAGATACGCAGTATTTT.

V and J are TRBV6-5 and TRBJ1-1; 9 bases align to TRBD1. With 5 bases clipped from V and 0 bases from J, the junction kept 4 bases outside the gene matches. CDR1 is MNHEY, CDR2 SVGAGI, per germline. CDR3 length: 15 residues. The CDR3 protein is CASSGTGLMNTEAFF. The CDR3 DNA sequence: TGTGCCAGCAGTGGGACAGGGCTCATGAACACTGAAGCTTTCTTT.

This clonotype was counted many times. The chain is built from TRBV7-9 and TRBJ2-3; no firm D call. This CDR3 comprises 13 residues. CDR1 is SEHNR and CDR2 is FQNEAQ in the germline V gene (reference sequence). Trimming took 3 bases from V and 0 from J, leaving 4 bases between them. CDR3 DNA sequence: TGTGCCAGCAGCTTGTTTAGCACAGATACGCAGTATTTT. This translates into CASSLFSTDTQYF.

This clonotype was seen a handful of times. This chain links TRBV11-2 with TRBJ1-2; D gene uncertain. The ends were cut back, 4 bases at V and 1 base at J, with 13 bases in the middle. The germline V gene has CDR1 SGHAT and CDR2 FQNNGV. This CDR3 has 15 amino acids. CDR3 bases: TGTGCCAGCAGCTCGACAAGCAGCAGTAACTATGGCTACACCTTC. It translates to CASSSTSSSNYGYTF.

This clonotype was observed a handful of times. J is TRBJ2-5 and V is TRBV7-9, with TRBD1 as a possible D gene (5 bases). V lost 4 bases and J 4 bases, leaving 13 bases between the germline ends. The CDR3 loop spans 14 amino acids. Germline loops: CDR1 SEHNR, CDR2 FQNEAQ (reference sequence). The CDR3 loop is CASSSNRGAETQYF. The CDR3 DNA reads TGTGCCAGCAGCTCTAACCGTGGGGCAGAGACCCAGTACTTC.

This clonotype was recorded a few times. This chain uses TRBV19 with TRBJ1-5; 7 nucleotides align to TRBD1. The trim removed 6 bases at V and 5 bases at J, leaving 10 bases unmatched. Germline loops: CDR1 LNHDA, CDR2 SQIVND (reference sequence). The length of the CDR3 is 15 residues. In DNA, the CDR3 is TGTGCCAGTAGCCGAGACAGGGCTTGGGATCAGCCCCAGCATTTT. It encodes CASSRDRAWDQPQHF. The full variable domain, in which reference TRBV19 and TRBJ1-5 provide the parts outside the CDR3, is DGGITQSPKYLFRKEGQNVTLSCEQNLNHDAMYWYRQDPGQGLRLIYYSQIVNDFQKGDIAEGYSVSREKKESFPLTVTSAQKNPTAFYLCASSRDRAWDQPQHFGDGTRLSIL.

This clonotype was recorded a few times. The genes are TRBV7-2 and TRBJ2-1; 11 bases align to TRBD2. The germline gives CDR1 SGHTA, CDR2 FQGNSA. This CDR3 contains 15 residues. Trimming took 5 bases from V and 6 from J; bases not matched to a gene: 6. The CDR3 here is CASSVTSGRGNEQFF. Here the CDR3 DNA reads TGTGCCAGCAGCGTTACTAGCGGGAGAGGCAATGAGCAGTTCTTC. The full variable domain, in which reference TRBV7-2 and TRBJ2-1 provide the parts outside the CDR3, is GAGVSQSPSNKVTEKGKDVELRCDPISGHTALYWYRQSLGQGLEFLIYFQGNSAPDKSGLPSDRFSAERTGGSVSTLTIQRTQQEDSAVYLCASSVTSGRGNEQFFGPGTRLTVL.

In this sample, this clonotype turned up a few times. This chain connects TRBV7-6 to TRBJ1-3; the D gene is possibly TRBD1 (5 bases). This CDR3 is 15 amino acids long. With 1 base removed from V and 2 bases from J, the gap between germline ends came to 9 bases. Germline values: CDR1 SGHVS, CDR2 FNYEAQ. The CDR3 nucleotides are TGTGCCAGCAGCTTAGTATCGGGGGCTGGAAACACCATATATTTT. As protein: CASSLVSGAGNTIYF.

The V gene is TRBV6-5, the J gene TRBJ1-5; no clear D. V was clipped by 8 bases and J by 1 base, with 3 bases between them. Germline V gives CDR1 MNHEY, CDR2 SVGAGI. CDR3 length equals 11 residues. CDR3 loop: CASGSNQPQHF. The CDR3 DNA reads as TGTGCCAGCGGGAGCAATCAGCCCCAGCATTTT.